The subject of this entry is one T cell receptor beta chain. The record originates from a study of sequential checkpoint blockade in melanoma. Background on the study: Randomization was 1:1 between first-line nivolumab→ipilimumab and ipilimumab→nivolumab. After both sequences, patients received maintenance nivolumab.

Clones were read by immunoSEQ multiplex PCR, and TCRdb kept only the in-frame ones, dropping some. The top ten clones hold around 10% of a sample with about 40,000 clones, 70% to 90% of them seen once. The treatment: randomized to nivolumab then ipilimumab (arm A) or the reverse (arm B). None of the patients previously received DNA-damaging chemotherapy. Sorted cells were live CD3+CD8+, lacking CD19 and CD56, from PBMCs. This sequence was found in a human donor with melanoma. The sequencing here drew on CD8+ T cells sorted from blood (inferred from file names), taken from a patient given nivolumab and ipilimumab in sequence.

CDR3 in amino acids: CASSLTGAAYEQYF. CDR3 DNA: TGTGCCAGCAGCTTAACAGGTGCCGCCTACGAGCAGTACTTC. The chain links TRBV7-6 to TRBJ2-7, with D maybe TRBD1 (5 bases). Germline V gives CDR1 SGHVS, CDR2 FNYEAQ. The length of the CDR3 is 14 residues. Trimming took 2 bases from V and 2 from J, leaving 10 bases between them.